This T cell receptor (beta chain) was sequenced for a study of breast tumors, draining lymph nodes, adjacent tissues. Study-wide results and caveats: Compared with lymph nodes, tumors were less diverse; compared with nontumor tissue, more. That most tumor T cells come from lymph nodes remained unproven. Compared with basal-like, luminal-like tumors shared significantly more repertoire with nontumor tissue.

Notes on this clonotype: Its antigen is unidentified.

TCRdb re-called the multiplex PCR reads with MiXCR, one entry per CDR3 protein. The table lists 290,000 or so distinct CDR3 sequences, about 30% of them singletons, with around 1% in the top ten. Axillary draining lymph nodes of breast cancer patients supplied the node samples. V was cut by 1 base and J by 5 bases, with 18 bases left in between. CDR1 is SGHNT, CDR2 YENEEA, per germline. This CDR3 is built from 17 residues. This TCR was sampled from a female donor with breast cancer. Some clones in this sample may be carry-over from other donors' samples. Sequenced: axillary lymph node tissue. This chain connects TRBV11-3 to TRBJ2-1; D might be TRBD1 or TRBD2, each matching 6 bases. The DNA for the CDR3 is TGTGCCAGCAGCTTAGTCCCGGGGGCCTTGGGGGACAATGAGCAGTTCTTC. Amino acid sequence: CASSLVPGALGDNEQFF. The full variable domain, completed using reference TRBV11-3 and TRBJ2-1, is EAGVVQSPRYKIIEKKQPVAFWCNPISGHNTLYWYLQNLGQGPELLIRYENEEAVDDSQLPKDRFSAERLKGVDSTLKIQPAELGDSAVYLCASSLVPGALGDNEQFFGPGTRLTVL.